The clone carrying this T cell receptor (beta chain) was found once. Its antigen is currently unknown. The CDR3 contains 15 residues. Germline-derived CDR1 and CDR2 are SGHTA and FQGNSA. The V segment lost 2 bases and the J segment 5 bases; nucleotides outside the gene matches: 3. This sample stems from a study of OX40 agonist ivuxolimab in advanced cancers. Study overall: Ivuxolimab, an agonistic anti-OX40 (CD134) antibody, was given to patients. Study-wide results and caveats: More expanded clones were found, on average, in CD8+ than in CD4+ T cells. Partial responders receiving 0.1-3.0 mg/kg showed among the lowest clonal expansion.

Repertoires were generated with immunoSEQ multiplex PCR, while TCRdb's copy carries only in-frame clones and drops some. The sample carries about 57,000 clones, over 85% recorded once. This sequence was found in an adult with an advanced solid tumor such as melanoma, head and neck, liver or kidney cancer. The chain employs TRBV7-2 and TRBJ2-2; 9 nucleotides match TRBD1. The sample in question was CD4+ or CD8+ T cells sorted from blood, obtained in a trial of the OX40 agonist ivuxolimab. This CDR3 is CASSLMTGGTGELFF. The CDR3 DNA reads as TGTGCCAGCAGCTTAATGACAGGGGGTACCGGGGAGCTGTTTTTT.